The present T cell receptor beta chain was sequenced within a study of cytomegalovirus exposure and HLA in healthy donors. Study summary: As an earlier analysis found, 180 million or so T cells yielded 90 million to 140 million unique TCR beta sequences.

This CDR3 has 15 amino acids. The germline CDR1 and CDR2 sequences are MNHEY and SMNVEV (reference sequence). Losses at the gene ends were 2 bases for V and 5 bases for J; bases not matched to a gene: 5. It was with 60 Vbeta and 13 Jbeta primers that the PCR ran. The protocol was immunoSEQ multiplex PCR, while the TCRdb copy is restricted to in-frame clones and leaves out a portion. The sample carries around 180,000 clones, approximately 84% recorded once. This sequence was found in a girl aged 5-17 years in good health and CMV-seropositive. What was sequenced was PBMCs. V usage is TRBV27 and J usage is TRBJ2-3; TRBD2 aligns across 9 bases. This chain's CDR3 is CASSLARTSEDTQYF. CDR3 nucleotides: TGTGCCAGCAGTTTAGCTCGGACTAGCGAAGATACGCAGTATTTT.